This passage covers 3 T cell receptor beta chains from one sample sequenced in a study of blood T cell repertoires in COVID-19. TCRdb keeps only in-frame clones here, not all; method: immunoSEQ multiplex PCR. The repertoire holds some 250,000 clones, with more than 65% as singletons. The specimen sequenced was peripheral blood. These receptors were obtained from a woman aged 18-29 years with acute or convalescent COVID-19.

V gene TRBV10-3 combines with J gene TRBJ1-4, with D tentatively TRBD1 (5 bases). CDR1 is ENHRY, CDR2 SYGVKD, per germline. CDR3 size: 16 residues. The ends were cut back, 3 bases at V and 3 bases at J, with 14 bases in the middle. The CDR3 DNA reads as TGTGCCATCAGTGAATCCGGAGGGGTAGCTAATGAAAAACTGTTTTTT. Amino acids: CAISESGGVANEKLFF.

The DNA of the CDR3 is TGTGCCAGCAGCCCAGGAGGATTGGGCACTAAAGCCTACACCTTC. It translates to CASSPGGLGTKAYTF. The chain uses TRBV3-1 (or the pseudogene TRBV3-2) and TRBJ1-2; the D is unclear. With 4 bases removed from V and 10 bases from J, the gap between germline ends came to 22 bases. The CDR3 loop spans 15 amino acids. Germline CDR1 reads LGHDT; CDR2 reads YNNKEL (reference sequence).

V and J are TRBV27 and TRBJ2-2, with 7 bases identical to TRBD2. The CDR3 spans 15 residues. CDR1 and CDR2 (germline): MNHEY, SMNVEV (reference sequence). V was pared by 5 bases and J by 7 bases, with 10 bases of the junction left unmatched. The CDR3 loop is CASSPSGTWDGELFF. As DNA, the CDR3 is TGTGCCAGCAGTCCAAGCGGGACCTGGGACGGGGAGCTGTTTTTT.